Sequencing of this T cell receptor (beta chain) was carried out in a study of T cell responses to AZD1222 COVID-19 vaccine. Study information: Pooling of second doses given at about 4 or about 12 weeks was done. Study results and limitations: As reported, nearly half of all spike-specific TCRs target variant regions that are unmutated. Among vaccine-associated CD4 TCRs, coverage spanned spike, with dominance at 160-218 and 743-854. White British ancestry dominated among donors, who included more females, and clonal diversity was possibly underestimated.

V shed 6 bases, J shed 7 bases, and the junction held 4 bases outside the gene matches. This CDR3 is 13 amino acids long. About this clone: Its matching antigen is unknown.

The protocol was immunoSEQ multiplex PCR, while the TCRdb copy is restricted to in-frame clones and leaves out a portion. The sample carries 150,000 to 200,000 clones, about 89% recorded once. This sample comprised peripheral blood, obtained on day 0 of AZD1222 vaccination. The chain employs TRBV12-3 or TRBV12-4 and TRBJ2-1; TRBD2 agrees at 9 bases. This TCR was recovered from an adult in good health. The CDR3 protein is CASSLAGWNEQFF. Written as DNA, the CDR3 is TGTGCCAGCAGCCTAGCGGGATGGAATGAGCAGTTCTTC.